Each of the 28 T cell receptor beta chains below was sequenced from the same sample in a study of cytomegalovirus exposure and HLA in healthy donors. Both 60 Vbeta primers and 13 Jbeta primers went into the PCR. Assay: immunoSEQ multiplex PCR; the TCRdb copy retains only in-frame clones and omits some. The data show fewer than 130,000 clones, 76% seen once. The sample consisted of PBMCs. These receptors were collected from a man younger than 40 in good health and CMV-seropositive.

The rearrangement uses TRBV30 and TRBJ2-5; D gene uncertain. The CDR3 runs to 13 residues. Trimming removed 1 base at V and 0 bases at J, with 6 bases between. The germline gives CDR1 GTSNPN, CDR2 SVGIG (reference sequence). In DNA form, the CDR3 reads TGTGCCTGGAGTGATACATACCAAGAGACCCAGTACTTC. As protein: CAWSDTYQETQYF.

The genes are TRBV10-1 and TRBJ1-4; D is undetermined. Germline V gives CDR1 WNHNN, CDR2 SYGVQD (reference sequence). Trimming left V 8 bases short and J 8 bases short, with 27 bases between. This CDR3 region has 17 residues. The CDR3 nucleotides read TGCGCCAGCCCCCTATCCACAGACCGGGAAAGGTGGGAAAAACTGTTTTTT. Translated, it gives CASPLSTDRERWEKLFF.

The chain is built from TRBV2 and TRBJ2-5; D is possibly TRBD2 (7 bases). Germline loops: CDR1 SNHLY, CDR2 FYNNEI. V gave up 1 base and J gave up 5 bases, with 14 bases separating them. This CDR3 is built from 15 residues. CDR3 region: CASSEVGGGGETQYF. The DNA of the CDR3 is TGTGCCAGCAGTGAAGTTGGCGGGGGCGGGGAGACCCAGTACTTC.

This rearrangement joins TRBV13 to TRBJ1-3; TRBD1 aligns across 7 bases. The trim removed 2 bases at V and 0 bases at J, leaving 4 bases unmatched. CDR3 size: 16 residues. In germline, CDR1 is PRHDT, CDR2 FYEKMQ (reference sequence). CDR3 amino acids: CASSLRQGYSGNTIYF. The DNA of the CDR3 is TGTGCCAGCAGCTTAAGACAGGGTTACTCTGGAAACACCATATATTTT.

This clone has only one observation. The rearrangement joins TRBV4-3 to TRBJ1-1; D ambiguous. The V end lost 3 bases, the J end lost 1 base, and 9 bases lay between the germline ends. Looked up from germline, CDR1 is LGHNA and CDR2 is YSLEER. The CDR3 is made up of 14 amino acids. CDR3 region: CASSQSSGNTEAFF. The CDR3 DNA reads TGCGCCAGCAGCCAGTCCTCCGGGAACACTGAAGCTTTCTTT.

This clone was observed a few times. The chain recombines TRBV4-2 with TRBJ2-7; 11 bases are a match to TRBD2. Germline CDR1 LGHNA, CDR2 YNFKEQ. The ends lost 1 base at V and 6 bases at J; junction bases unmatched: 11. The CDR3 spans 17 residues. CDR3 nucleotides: TGTGCCAGCAGCCAAGGGTTGCTAGCGGGGGGCCGCGGCGAGCAGTACTTC. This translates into CASSQGLLAGGRGEQYF.

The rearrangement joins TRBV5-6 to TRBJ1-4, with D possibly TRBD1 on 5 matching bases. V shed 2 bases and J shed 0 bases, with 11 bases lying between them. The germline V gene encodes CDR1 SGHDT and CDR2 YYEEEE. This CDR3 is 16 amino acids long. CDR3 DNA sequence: TGTGCCAGCAGCTTAAGGGGTCCCTCAACTAATGAAAAACTGTTTTTT. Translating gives CASSLRGPSTNEKLFF.

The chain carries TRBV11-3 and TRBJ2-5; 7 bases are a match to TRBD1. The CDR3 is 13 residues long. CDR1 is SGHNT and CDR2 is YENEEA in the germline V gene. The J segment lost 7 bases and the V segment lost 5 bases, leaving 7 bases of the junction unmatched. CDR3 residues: CASSPTGEGTQYF. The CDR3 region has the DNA TGTGCCAGCAGCCCAACAGGGGAAGGGACCCAGTACTTC.

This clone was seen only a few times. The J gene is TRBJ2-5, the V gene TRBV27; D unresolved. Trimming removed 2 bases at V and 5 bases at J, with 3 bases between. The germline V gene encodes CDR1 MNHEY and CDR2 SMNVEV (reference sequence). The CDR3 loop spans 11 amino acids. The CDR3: CASSLGETQYF. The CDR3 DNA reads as TGTGCCAGCAGTTTAGGCGAGACCCAGTACTTC.

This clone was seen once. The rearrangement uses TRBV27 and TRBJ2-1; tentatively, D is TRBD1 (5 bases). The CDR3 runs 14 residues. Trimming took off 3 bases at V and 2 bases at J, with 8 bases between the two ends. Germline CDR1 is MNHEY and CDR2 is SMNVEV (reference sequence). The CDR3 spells CASSFVGPYNEQFF. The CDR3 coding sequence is TGTGCCAGCAGTTTTGTGGGGCCCTACAATGAGCAGTTCTTC.

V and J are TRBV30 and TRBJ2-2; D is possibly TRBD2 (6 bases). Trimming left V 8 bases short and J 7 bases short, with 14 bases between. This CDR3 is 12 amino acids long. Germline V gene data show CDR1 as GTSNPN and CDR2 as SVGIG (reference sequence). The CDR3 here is CAHGSDVGELFF. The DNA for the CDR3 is TGTGCCCACGGGAGCGACGTCGGGGAGCTGTTTTTT.

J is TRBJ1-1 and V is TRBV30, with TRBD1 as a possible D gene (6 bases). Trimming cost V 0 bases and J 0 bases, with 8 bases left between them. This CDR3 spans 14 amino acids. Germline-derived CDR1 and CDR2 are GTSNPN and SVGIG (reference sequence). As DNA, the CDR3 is TGTGCCTGGAGTGTTGGGGGCCTGAACACTGAAGCTTTCTTT. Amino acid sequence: CAWSVGGLNTEAFF.

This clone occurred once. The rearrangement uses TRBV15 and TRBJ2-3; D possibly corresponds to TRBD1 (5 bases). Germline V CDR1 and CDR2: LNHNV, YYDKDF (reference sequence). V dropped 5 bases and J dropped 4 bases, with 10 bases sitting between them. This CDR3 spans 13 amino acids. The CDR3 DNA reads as TGTGCCACCAGCTTTCCCAGGGCAGATACGCAGTATTTT. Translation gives CATSFPRADTQYF.

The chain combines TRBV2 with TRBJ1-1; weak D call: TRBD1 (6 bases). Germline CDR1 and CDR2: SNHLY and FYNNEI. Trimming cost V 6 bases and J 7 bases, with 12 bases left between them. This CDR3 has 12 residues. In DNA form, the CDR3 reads TGTGCCAGCAGGGGGGACACTAGTGAAGCTTTCTTT. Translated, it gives CASRGDTSEAFF.

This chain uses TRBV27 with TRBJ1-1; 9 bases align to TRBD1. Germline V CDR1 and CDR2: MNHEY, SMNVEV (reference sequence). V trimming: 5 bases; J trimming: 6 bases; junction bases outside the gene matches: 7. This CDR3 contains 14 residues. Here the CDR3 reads CASSTDRGWPEAFF. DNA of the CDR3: TGTGCCAGCAGTACGGACAGGGGCTGGCCTGAAGCTTTCTTT.

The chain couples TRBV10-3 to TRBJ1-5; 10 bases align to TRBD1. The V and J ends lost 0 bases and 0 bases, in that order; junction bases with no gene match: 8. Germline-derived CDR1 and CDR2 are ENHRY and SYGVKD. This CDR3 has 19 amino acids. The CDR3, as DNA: TGTGCCATCAGTGAGTCGGGGTTGGGACAGGGGCTTAGCAATCAGCCCCAGCATTTT. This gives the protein CAISESGLGQGLSNQPQHF.

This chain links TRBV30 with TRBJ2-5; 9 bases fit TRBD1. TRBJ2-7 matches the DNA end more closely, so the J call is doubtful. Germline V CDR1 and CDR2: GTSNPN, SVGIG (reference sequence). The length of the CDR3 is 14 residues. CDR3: CAWSSGQGIYEQYF. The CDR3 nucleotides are TGTGCCTGGAGCTCGGGACAGGGTATTTACGAGCAGTACTTC.

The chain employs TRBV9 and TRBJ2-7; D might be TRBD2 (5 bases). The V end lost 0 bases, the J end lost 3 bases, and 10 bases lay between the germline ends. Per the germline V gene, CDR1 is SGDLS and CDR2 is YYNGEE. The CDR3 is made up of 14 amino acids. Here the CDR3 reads CASSVGAEGYEQYF. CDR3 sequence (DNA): TGTGCCAGCAGCGTAGGAGCCGAGGGCTACGAGCAGTACTTC.

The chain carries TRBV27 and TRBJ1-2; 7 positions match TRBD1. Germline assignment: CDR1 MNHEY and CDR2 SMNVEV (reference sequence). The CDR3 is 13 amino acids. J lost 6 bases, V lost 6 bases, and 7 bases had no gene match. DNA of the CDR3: TGTGCCAGCAGAGGGACAGCCATTCATGGCTACACCTTC. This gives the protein CASRGTAIHGYTF.

In nucleotides, the CDR3 is TGCGCCAGCAGCTTCAGCGGGGGGACCACCGGGGAGCTGTTTTTT. Translating gives CASSFSGGTTGELFF. The chain uses TRBV5-1 and TRBJ2-2; 9 bases map to TRBD2. Germline loops: CDR1 SGHRS, CDR2 YFSETQ. Trimming took 2 bases from V and 4 from J; bases not matched to a gene: 3. This CDR3 contains 15 residues.

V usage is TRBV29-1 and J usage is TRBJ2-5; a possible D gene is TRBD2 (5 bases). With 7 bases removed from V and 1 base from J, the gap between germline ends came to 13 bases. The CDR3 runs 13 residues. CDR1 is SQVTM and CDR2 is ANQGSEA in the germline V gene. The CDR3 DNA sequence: TGCAGCGCTGTTGGGGAGCTCCAAGAGACCCAGTACTTC. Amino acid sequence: CSAVGELQETQYF.

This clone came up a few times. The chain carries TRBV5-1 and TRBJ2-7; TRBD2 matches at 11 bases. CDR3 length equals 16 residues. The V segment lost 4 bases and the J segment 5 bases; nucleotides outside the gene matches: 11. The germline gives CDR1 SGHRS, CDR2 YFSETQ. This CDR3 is CASSTGSGGAPDEQYF. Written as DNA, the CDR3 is TGCGCCAGCAGCACTGGTAGCGGGGGGGCCCCAGACGAGCAGTACTTC. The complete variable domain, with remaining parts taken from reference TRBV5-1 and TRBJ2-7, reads KAGVTQTPRYLIKTRGQQVTLSCSPISGHRSVSWYQQTPGQGLQFLFEYFSETQRNKGNFPGRFSGRQFSNSRSEMNVSTLELGDSALYLCASSTGSGGAPDEQYFGPGTRLTVT.

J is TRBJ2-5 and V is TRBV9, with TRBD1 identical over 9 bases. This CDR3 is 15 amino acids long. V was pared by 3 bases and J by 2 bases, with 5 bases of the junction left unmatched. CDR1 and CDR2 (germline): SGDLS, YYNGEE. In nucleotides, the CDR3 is TGTGCCAGCAGCGGTGGGACAGGGAAACAAGAGACCCAGTACTTC. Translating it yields CASSGGTGKQETQYF.

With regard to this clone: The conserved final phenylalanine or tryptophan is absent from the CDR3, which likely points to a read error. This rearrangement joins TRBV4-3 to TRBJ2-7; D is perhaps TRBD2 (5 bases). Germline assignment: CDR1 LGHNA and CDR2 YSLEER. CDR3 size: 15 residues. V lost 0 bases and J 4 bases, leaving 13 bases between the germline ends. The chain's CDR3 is CASSQDGKGRYEQYL. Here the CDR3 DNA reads TGCGCCAGCAGCCAAGACGGGAAGGGAAGATACGAGCAGTACCTC.

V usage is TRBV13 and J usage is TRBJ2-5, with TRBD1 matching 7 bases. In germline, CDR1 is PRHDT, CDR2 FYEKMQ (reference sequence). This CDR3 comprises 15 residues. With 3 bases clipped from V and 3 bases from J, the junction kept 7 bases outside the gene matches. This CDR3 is CASSLPWQGEETQYF. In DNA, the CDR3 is TGTGCCAGCAGCTTGCCGTGGCAGGGGGAAGAGACCCAGTACTTC. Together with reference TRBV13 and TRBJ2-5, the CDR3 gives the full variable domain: AAGVIQSPRHLIKEKRETATLKCYPIPRHDTVYWYQQGPGQDPQFLISFYEKMQSDKGSIPDRFSAQQFSDYHSELNMSSLELGDSALYFCASSLPWQGEETQYFGPGTRLLVL.

As DNA, the CDR3 is TGTGCCAGCTCATCTACAGGGAACTATAATTCACCCCTCCACTTT. Amino acid sequence: CASSSTGNYNSPLHF. The chain recombines TRBV18 with TRBJ1-6; tentatively, D is TRBD1 (6 bases). This CDR3 is 15 amino acids long. Germline lookup yields CDR1 KGHSH and CDR2 LQKENI. V was clipped by 5 bases and J by 3 bases, with 11 bases between them.

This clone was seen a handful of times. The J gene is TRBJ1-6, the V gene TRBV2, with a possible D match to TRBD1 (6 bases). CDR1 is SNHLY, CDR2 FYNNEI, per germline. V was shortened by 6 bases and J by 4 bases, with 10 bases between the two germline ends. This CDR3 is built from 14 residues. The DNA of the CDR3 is TGTGCCAGCAGAAGACAGGATTATAATTCACCCCTCCACTTT. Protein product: CASRRQDYNSPLHF.

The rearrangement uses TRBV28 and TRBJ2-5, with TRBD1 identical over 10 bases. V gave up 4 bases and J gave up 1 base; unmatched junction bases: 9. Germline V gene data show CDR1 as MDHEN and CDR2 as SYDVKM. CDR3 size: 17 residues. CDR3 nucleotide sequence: TGTGCCAGCAGTTCATCCCCGGGACAGGGGCTCCAAGAGACCCAGTACTTC. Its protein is CASSSSPGQGLQETQYF.